Sequencing of this T cell receptor beta chain was carried out in a study of human versus mouse CDR3 diversity and MHC coevolution. Study conclusions and caveats: Mice had fewer CDR3 deletions and insertions than humans on average. By iCHAO1, human TCR beta clonotypes numbered about 1.6 million, the most. The lowest clonal inequality scores came from most of the three human donors.

In its sample, this clone was seen once. Its cognate antigen is unknown. Clones were read by immunoSEQ multiplex PCR, and TCRdb kept only the in-frame ones, dropping some. Among over 60,000 clones listed, approximately 90% were seen once. CDR3 length: 14 amino acids. Germline V gene sequence: CDR1 MDHEN, CDR2 SYDVKM. V lost 4 bases and J lost 5, with 14 bases in between. Naive CD4 T cells were sorted as CD45RO-negative, CD62L-positive. The receptor was derived from a person aged 25 to 75 in good health. Sequencing was carried out using naive CD4+ T cells from blood. Subset specified: CD45RO-negative CD62L-positive naive CD4 T cells. This chain uses TRBV28 with TRBJ1-1; D possibly corresponds to TRBD1 (6 bases). This CDR3 reads CASSSPWGPTEAFF. For the CDR3, the DNA is TGTGCCAGCAGTTCTCCTTGGGGGCCTACTGAAGCTTTCTTT.